This entry lists 32 T cell receptor beta chains sequenced from one sample in a study of T-cell memory formation after mild COVID-19. One entry per CDR3 protein results from TCRdb running MiXCR on the 5' RACE reads. The sample yields a few hundred thousand distinct CDR3 sequences, around 25% seen once. Specimen: PBMCs or a T cell subset sorted from them (not recorded which). Receptor source: an adult woman who had mild COVID-19 (a few samples of this study predate the infection). Cell type and time point are not known.

V is TRBV2 and J is TRBJ2-2; D is uncertain. The V end was cut by 3 bases, the J end by 7 bases, with 6 bases between. CDR3 length: 12 residues. Per germline, CDR1 SNHLY and CDR2 FYNNEI. The CDR3 region is CASSEGFGELFF. CDR3 DNA: TGTGCCAGCAGTGAGGGGTTCGGGGAGCTGTTTTTT.

This clonotype was observed a few times. V gene TRBV20-1 combines with J gene TRBJ2-4; TRBD2 might be the D (5 bases). The CDR3 runs to 12 residues. V dropped 7 bases and J dropped 6 bases, with 13 bases sitting between them. Germline V CDR1 and CDR2: DFQATT, SNEGSKA (reference sequence). The CDR3 loop reads CSGTGFGNIQYF. CDR3 bases: TGCAGTGGGACTGGGTTTGGAAACATTCAGTACTTC.

The gene calls are TRBV30 and TRBJ2-7, with TRBD1 as a possible D gene (5 bases). Germline V CDR1 and CDR2: GTSNPN, SVGIG (reference sequence). V was clipped by 4 bases and J by 1 base, with 14 bases between them. The CDR3 runs 14 residues. CDR3 in amino acids: CAWKGEGVSYEQYF. CDR3 in DNA: TGTGCCTGGAAAGGTGAAGGGGTGTCCTACGAGCAGTACTTC.

In this sample, this clonotype turned up a few times. This sequence joins TRBV5-1 and TRBJ2-3; 11 nucleotides align to TRBD2. V shed 4 bases, J shed 2 bases, and the junction held 9 bases outside the gene matches. The CDR3 has 17 amino acids. The germline gives CDR1 SGHRS, CDR2 YFSETQ. For the CDR3, the DNA is TGCGCCAGCAGCCTAGCTAGCGGGGGGTCCTCCACAGATACGCAGTATTTT. As protein: CASSLASGGSSTDTQYF.

The chain uses TRBV5-1 and TRBJ1-6; D not certain. The V gene's germline CDR1 is SGHRS and CDR2 YFSETQ. The length of the CDR3 is 13 residues. Trimming left V 4 bases short and J 8 bases short, with 10 bases between. This CDR3 reads CASSVSPDSPLHF. CDR3 sequence (DNA): TGCGCCAGCAGCGTTAGCCCGGATTCACCCCTCCACTTT.

The chain carries TRBV2 and TRBJ2-3; TRBD2 aligns across 7 bases. Trimming at V came to 9 bases and at J to 7 bases, leaving 7 bases not matched to a gene. Germline V gene lookup returns CDR1 SNHLY and CDR2 FYNNEI. This CDR3 is 12 amino acids long. CDR3 in amino acids: CASRRESNTQYF. The CDR3, as DNA: TGTGCCAGTCGGCGGGAGTCGAATACGCAGTATTTT.

The V call is TRBV24-1, the J call TRBJ1-2, with 9 positions matching TRBD1. Germline trimming cut 3 bases from V and 5 bases from J; bases unmatched to any gene: 6. The CDR3 sequence is 15 residues long. Germline V CDR1 and CDR2: KGHDR, SFDVKD. The DNA for the CDR3 is TGTGCCACCAGTGATGGGGGACAGGGCGCTTATGGCTACACCTTC. This sequence encodes CATSDGGQGAYGYTF.

This clonotype was detected only a few times. V usage is TRBV5-6 and J usage is TRBJ2-5, with D maybe TRBD2 (6 bases). The V end was cut by 0 bases, the J end by 5 bases, with 11 bases between. The CDR3 runs to 14 residues. In germline, CDR1 is SGHDT, CDR2 YYEEEE. Here the CDR3 reads CASSLVNGGETQYF. For the CDR3, the DNA is TGTGCCAGCAGCTTGGTAAATGGAGGGGAGACCCAGTACTTC.

The rearrangement uses TRBV24-1 and TRBJ2-3, with a weak D call TRBD2 (6 bases). Deletions cut 4 bases from V and 0 bases from J, with 16 bases between. The CDR3 runs to 17 residues. Germline V lookup: CDR1 KGHDR, CDR2 SFDVKD. The CDR3 reads CATSDPGGESSTDTQYF. DNA of the CDR3: TGTGCCACCAGTGACCCAGGCGGGGAGTCTAGCACAGATACGCAGTATTTT.

This clonotype was detected a few times. This rearrangement joins TRBV11-2 to TRBJ2-1; 7 positions match TRBD1. This CDR3 is built from 13 residues. After removal of 3 bases from V and 7 bases from J, the junction contained 3 bases not matched to a gene. The V gene's germline CDR1 is SGHAT and CDR2 FQNNGV. Here the CDR3 DNA reads TGTGCCAGCAGCTTTACAGGGGAAAATGAGCAGTTCTTC. Amino acid sequence: CASSFTGENEQFF.

The V and J genes are TRBV7-8 and TRBJ2-7, with a weak D call TRBD2 (7 bases). Trimming pared 5 bases from V and 2 bases from J, leaving 16 bases between. Germline CDR1 SGHVS, CDR2 FQNEAQ. This CDR3 contains 15 residues. The CDR3 bases are TGTGCCAGCAGCCGGGGGGCAGAGGGAACCTACGAGCAGTACTTC. Translated, it gives CASSRGAEGTYEQYF.

This clonotype was counted a few times. V is TRBV6-5 and J is TRBJ2-1, with D possibly being TRBD1 or TRBD2 (5 bases each). The CDR3 loop spans 14 amino acids. Germline V gives CDR1 MNHEY, CDR2 SVGAGI. The germline V and J ends were trimmed by 4 bases and 6 bases, with 13 bases remaining between them. Here the CDR3 DNA reads TGTGCCAGCAGTTGGCCAGGGAGACCCAATGAGCAGTTCTTC. Translated, it gives CASSWPGRPNEQFF.

This clonotype was seen a handful of times. The J gene is TRBJ1-2, the V gene TRBV10-3; D gene unclear. V shed 0 bases and J shed 8 bases, with 10 bases lying between them. Germline loops: CDR1 ENHRY, CDR2 SYGVKD. The CDR3 has 13 amino acids. The CDR3 sequence: CAISESDTGGYTF. CDR3 DNA: TGTGCCATCAGTGAGTCCGACACCGGCGGCTACACCTTC.

The V and J genes are TRBV5-6 and TRBJ2-7; 11 bases are a match to TRBD2. This CDR3 is built from 15 residues. The V and J ends lost 4 bases and 0 bases, in that order; junction bases with no gene match: 3. Germline assignment: CDR1 SGHDT and CDR2 YYEEEE. The CDR3 region has the DNA TGTGCCAGCAGCAAGGGACTAGCGGACTCCTACGAGCAGTACTTC. It specifies CASSKGLADSYEQYF.

There are a few counts of this clonotype. In DNA, the CDR3 is TGTGCCAGCAGTTTCCGACGGAACACTGAAGCTTTCTTT. It yields the protein CASSFRRNTEAFF. The chain couples TRBV27 to TRBJ1-1; D remains ambiguous. Germline CDR1 MNHEY, CDR2 SMNVEV (reference sequence). V was cut by 3 bases and J by 1 base, with 6 bases left in between. CDR3 length equals 13 residues.

This clonotype was seen more than once but under ten times. This rearrangement joins TRBV24-1 to TRBJ1-5; D may be TRBD1 (5 bases). CDR1 is KGHDR and CDR2 is SFDVKD in the germline V gene. The CDR3 is 16 residues long. The ends were cut back, 1 base at V and 6 bases at J, with 15 bases in the middle. The CDR3 spells CATSDFGERDGQPQHF. Here the CDR3 DNA reads TGTGCCACCAGTGATTTCGGGGAGAGGGACGGTCAGCCCCAGCATTTT.

This clonotype was counted a few times. CDR3 in DNA: TGTGCCAGCAGTTTACAGGGATTCGGAACTGAAGCTTTCTTT. This codes for CASSLQGFGTEAFF. V usage is TRBV12-3 or TRBV12-4 and J usage is TRBJ1-1; maybe TRBD1 (5 bases). This CDR3 comprises 14 residues. V was clipped by 2 bases and J by 5 bases, with 12 bases between them.

This sequence joins TRBV2 and TRBJ1-5; TRBD1 matches at 7 bases. The CDR3 consists of 20 residues. Germline V lookup: CDR1 SNHLY, CDR2 FYNNEI. Trimming cost V 0 bases and J 5 bases; bases outside gene matches: 19. The CDR3 bases are TGTGCCAGCAGTGAAGCACGAATAAGTGAGGGGGCTTGGATTCATCAGCCCCAGCATTTT. It specifies CASSEARISEGAWIHQPQHF.

This clonotype has just a few counts. The chain links TRBV9 to TRBJ2-7; D possibly corresponds to TRBD1 (6 bases). The CDR3 runs 12 residues. CDR1 and CDR2 from the germline V gene are SGDLS and YYNGEE. Trimming pared 3 bases from V and 6 bases from J, leaving 10 bases between. The CDR3 coding sequence is TGTGCCAGCAGCGCCCCAGGGGCCGAGCAGTACTTC. Translation: CASSAPGAEQYF.

The rearrangement uses TRBV14 and TRBJ2-1; the match to TRBD2 covers 8 bases. Germline CDR1 is SGHDN and CDR2 is FVKESK. Trimming cost V 4 bases and J 7 bases; bases outside gene matches: 12. The CDR3 loop spans 16 amino acids. The CDR3 region is CASSLPAGLGYNEQFF. CDR3 sequence (DNA): TGTGCCAGCAGCCTTCCAGCGGGACTAGGCTATAATGAGCAGTTCTTC.

Only a few counts were recorded for this clonotype. The V call is TRBV27, the J call TRBJ2-3; D could derive from TRBD1 or TRBD2 (5 bases each). The length of the CDR3 is 14 residues. Germline V CDR1 and CDR2: MNHEY, SMNVEV (reference sequence). Trimming took off 6 bases at V and 4 bases at J, with 14 bases between the two ends. This chain's CDR3 is CASSALGVSDTQYF. The CDR3 region has the DNA TGTGCCAGCAGCGCCTTGGGGGTATCAGATACGCAGTATTTT.

The V gene is TRBV5-1, the J gene TRBJ1-1; no firm D call. CDR1 SGHRS and CDR2 YFSETQ come from the germline V gene. The V and J ends lost 0 bases and 4 bases respectively, with 7 bases between them. The CDR3 is made up of 13 amino acids. CDR3 coding DNA: TGCGCCAGCAGCTTGGGAGTGGGCACTGAAGCTTTCTTT. It codes for CASSLGVGTEAFF.

The rearrangement uses TRBV29-1 and TRBJ1-1; D remains unclear. This CDR3 spans 13 amino acids. Germline values: CDR1 SQVTM, CDR2 ANQGSEA. V was shortened by 4 bases and J by 1 base, with 10 bases between the two germline ends. The CDR3 sequence is CSVGQLSNTEAFF. The CDR3, as DNA: TGCAGCGTTGGTCAGCTATCGAACACTGAAGCTTTCTTT.

The V call is TRBV7-3, the J call TRBJ1-2; 9 nucleotides line up with TRBD1. Germline assignment: CDR1 SGHTA and CDR2 FQGTGA. V was clipped by 0 bases and J by 2 bases; unmatched bases: 1. This CDR3 region has 15 residues. The CDR3 region has the DNA TGTGCCAGCAGCTTAACGGGGACAGGGAACTATGGCTACACCTTC. It codes for CASSLTGTGNYGYTF.

The V and J genes are TRBV5-1 and TRBJ2-4; D may be TRBD2 (5 bases). This CDR3 is 13 amino acids long. Between the trimmed V and J ends, which lost 4 bases and 6 bases, there was a span of 11 bases. Germline CDR1 and CDR2: SGHRS and YFSETQ. The CDR3 loop is CASSVLGGNIQYF. The CDR3 DNA reads as TGCGCCAGCAGCGTACTAGGAGGAAACATTCAGTACTTC.

The V and J genes are TRBV24-1 and TRBJ2-3; D is perhaps TRBD2 (5 bases). The germline V gene encodes CDR1 KGHDR and CDR2 SFDVKD. Trimming took 3 bases from V and 5 from J, leaving 11 bases between them. The CDR3 runs 14 residues. The CDR3 region is CATSDQRVEDTQYF. In nucleotides, the CDR3 is TGTGCCACCAGTGATCAGAGGGTTGAAGATACGCAGTATTTT.

This clonotype was seen a handful of times. This chain connects TRBV19 to TRBJ1-1; 7 bases fit TRBD1. The CDR3 is 15 residues long. Germline V gene data show CDR1 as LNHDA and CDR2 as SQIVND (reference sequence). V dropped 6 bases and J dropped 4; count of bases not matched to a gene: 11. In DNA form, the CDR3 reads TGTGCCAGTAGACCCGACAGGGTCGTCGGCACTGAAGCTTTCTTT. Protein sequence: CASRPDRVVGTEAFF.

The rearrangement joins TRBV29-1 to TRBJ1-1; TRBD1 might be the D (5 bases). This CDR3 contains 13 residues. Looked up from germline, CDR1 is SQVTM and CDR2 is ANQGSEA. The V gene lost 2 bases and the J gene lost 11 bases, with 18 bases spanning the gap. As DNA, the CDR3 is TGCAGCGTTGAACAGGGACGGGGACCGGGGGCTTTCTTT. Its translation: CSVEQGRGPGAFF.

The chain combines TRBV21-1 with TRBJ2-3. TRBV21-1 is recorded as a pseudogene. The CDR3 spans 16 residues. The CDR3, as DNA: TGTGCCAGCAGCAAAGATATTAGGGTAAACACAGATACGCAGTATTTT. Protein product: CASSKDIRVNTDTQYF.

The chain combines TRBV25-1 with TRBJ2-5; no firm D call. Germline values: CDR1 MGHDK, CDR2 SYGVNS. The CDR3 has 15 residues. Trimming cost V 5 bases and J 0 bases, with 13 bases left between them. CDR3 bases: TGTGCCAGCAGTTACCCCCGAGCGTACCAAGAGACCCAGTACTTC. Encoded protein: CASSYPRAYQETQYF.

The gene calls are TRBV7-8 and TRBJ2-1; D assignment may be TRBD1 or TRBD2 (5 bases each). CDR1 SGHVS and CDR2 FQNEAQ come from the germline V gene. CDR3 length: 15 amino acids. V was clipped by 5 bases and J by 6 bases, with 17 bases between them. The CDR3 nucleotides are TGTGCCAGCAGCCCCCGGGGCCGGGGAACCAATGAGCAGTTCTTC. It yields the protein CASSPRGRGTNEQFF.

This chain joins TRBV6-2 or TRBV6-3 and TRBJ2-3, with TRBD2 matching over 12 bases. The CDR3 is 15 amino acids. Germline CDR1 MNHEY, CDR2 SVGEGT. V dropped 4 bases and J dropped 5; count of bases not matched to a gene: 4. The CDR3 DNA reads TGTGCCAGCAGTTTCCTGGGACTAGCGGGAGATACGCAGTATTTT. Translated: CASSFLGLAGDTQYF.